The next 24 T cell receptor beta chains were all read from a single sample in a study of synovial regulatory T cells in juvenile arthritis. Points from the study as a whole: Compared with other blood Treg cells, inflammation-associated Treg cells had reduced TCR diversity.

For these receptors, no antigen is known. The repertoire was sequenced with immunoSEQ multiplex PCR; TCRdb's copy has only in-frame clones and lacks some. The sample yields roughly 9,900 clones, of which the top ten take up 1.5% to 2%. Sequenced: Treg cells from blood. Noted subset: HLA-DR+ inflammation-associated blood Treg cells. The receptors here all came from a donor aged 2-35 years with juvenile idiopathic arthritis.

The chain carries TRBV6-5 and TRBJ2-7; TCRdb's D call, TRBD2, is unchecked because there is no DNA. CDR3 length equals 15 residues. The DNA is not on file. CDR1 is MNHEY and CDR2 is SVGAGI in the germline V gene. CDR3 in amino acids: CASSYQGLVALEQYF.

This clone is classed as medium-sized (0.01 to 0.1%) by frequency. The rearrangement joins TRBV19 to TRBJ2-2; there is no DNA to check the TCRdb D call of TRBD2. The CDR3 sequence is 16 residues long. Only the protein is available. Germline-derived CDR1 and CDR2 are LNHDA and SQIVND (reference sequence). The CDR3: CASSIDRASGTGELFF.

V gene TRBV10-3 combines with J gene TRBJ1-6. The germline V gene has CDR1 ENHRY and CDR2 SYGVKD. The CDR3 totals 18 residues. DNA is not on record. The chain's CDR3 is CAISESVGGGSYNSPLHF.

This rearrangement joins TRBV5-4 to TRBJ1-1. From germline, CDR1 is SGHNT and CDR2 YYREEE (reference sequence). The CDR3 has 15 residues. No coding sequence is recorded. The chain's CDR3 is CASSPPGNRNTEAFF.

This clone is deemed medium-sized by its frequency. This rearrangement joins TRBV7-6 to TRBJ1-6; the D gene TCRdb calls, TRBD1, cannot be checked with no DNA. This CDR3 comprises 15 residues. Only the protein sequence is given. Germline V lookup: CDR1 SGHVS, CDR2 FNYEAQ. The CDR3 loop reads CASSLDGPYNSPLHF.

The rearrangement links TRBV4-1 to TRBJ2-1; TCRdb returns TRBD2, unconfirmable since there is no DNA. The CDR3 is made up of 16 amino acids. No DNA was logged. Germline-derived CDR1 and CDR2 are MGHRA and YSYEKL. The CDR3: CASSQAPGSRGNEQFF.

The V and J genes are TRBV29-1 and TRBJ2-6; TCRdb indicates TRBD1, and absent DNA this call remains unverified. This CDR3 is 14 amino acids long. DNA for this receptor is not on file. Germline CDR1 SQVTM, CDR2 ANQGSEA. CDR3 in amino acids: CSVDQGYGANVLTF.

This clone is classed as medium-sized by frequency. The chain has TRBV10-2 and TRBJ1-3. CDR1 is WSHSY, CDR2 SAAADI, per germline. This CDR3 comprises 14 residues. Only the protein is on record. CDR3 residues: CASSESRAGNTIYF.

The chain uses TRBV28 and TRBJ1-1. The CDR3 contains 11 residues. DNA for this receptor is not on file. Germline CDR1 is MDHEN and CDR2 is SYDVKM. CDR3 protein: CASRTELRPFF.

The CDR3 protein is CASSLDVGTQSYEQYF. The chain joins TRBV5-4 to TRBJ2-7; TCRdb's D gene call, TRBD1, goes unchecked for lack of DNA. The CDR3 runs to 16 residues. The nucleotide record is missing. Germline loops: CDR1 SGHNT, CDR2 YYREEE (reference sequence). The full variable domain, its missing parts supplied by reference TRBV5-4 and TRBJ2-7, is ETGVTQSPTHLIKTRGQQVTLRCSSQSGHNTVSWYQQALGQGPQFIFQYYREEENGRGNFPPRFSGLQFPNYSSELNVNALELDDSALYLCASSLDVGTQSYEQYFGPGTRLTVT.

J is TRBJ1-6 and V is TRBV4-3; TCRdb picks TRBD1, but there is no DNA to check that call. This CDR3 spans 14 amino acids. No DNA sequence was recorded. Germline V gives CDR1 LGHNA, CDR2 YSLEER. CDR3 protein: CASSHLGANSPLHF.

The rearrangement uses TRBV27 and TRBJ2-1; TCRdb designates TRBD1, a call that cannot be tested without DNA. Germline assignment: CDR1 MNHEY and CDR2 SMNVEV (reference sequence). This CDR3 comprises 14 residues. No DNA is recorded. The CDR3 protein is CASSLSTGWGEQFF.

This sequence joins TRBV7-8 and TRBJ2-7. CDR1 and CDR2 (germline): SGHVS, FQNEAQ. The length of the CDR3 is 13 residues. No DNA is given. CDR3 sequence reads: CASSLVVGYEQYF. The variable domain in full, completed from reference TRBV7-8 and TRBJ2-7, reads GAGVSQSPRYKVAKRGQDVALRCDPISGHVSLFWYQQALGQGPEFLTYFQNEAQLDKSGLPSDRFFAERPEGSVSTLKIQRTQQEDSAVYLCASSLVVGYEQYFGPGTRLTVT.

The V and J genes are TRBV10-3 and TRBJ1-1; the TCRdb call, TRBD1, lacks DNA for checking. CDR1 is ENHRY, CDR2 SYGVKD, per germline. The CDR3 contains 15 residues. The DNA sequence is not available. CDR3 sequence: CAISESEQMNTEAFF.

This sequence joins TRBV5-1 and TRBJ2-5; TCRdb selects TRBD2, and the lack of DNA leaves this call unchecked. Germline CDR1 and CDR2: SGHRS and YFSETQ. This CDR3 spans 16 amino acids. No DNA sequence is on record. This CDR3 reads CASSLIGGGSQETQYF.

CDR3 in amino acids: CAWSRGSADTQYF. V and J are TRBV30 and TRBJ2-3; the D gene TCRdb calls, TRBD1, cannot be checked with no DNA. This CDR3 has 13 amino acids. No DNA appears here. Germline CDR1 and CDR2: GTSNPN and SVGIG (reference sequence).

V usage is TRBV2 and J usage is TRBJ1-1; checking the TCRdb D call of TRBD1 is not possible without DNA. The CDR3 contains 15 residues. The entry carries no DNA sequence. Looked up from germline, CDR1 is SNHLY and CDR2 is FYNNEI. CDR3 protein: CASSEQGWKNTEAFF.

The chain employs TRBV5-1 and TRBJ1-6; as DNA is missing, the TRBD1 call by TCRdb cannot be tested. The CDR3 is 17 amino acids. DNA for this receptor is not on file. Germline lookup yields CDR1 SGHRS and CDR2 YFSETQ. This chain's CDR3 is CASSLNAGQGSNSPLHF.

The gene calls are TRBV5-5 and TRBJ2-3; TCRdb names TRBD2, which stays unverified in the absence of DNA. CDR1 and CDR2 from the germline V gene are SGHKS and YYEKEE (reference sequence). This CDR3 is 16 amino acids long. No coding sequence is recorded. The CDR3 loop is CASSLLAGGSTDTQYF.

V gene TRBV5-6 combines with J gene TRBJ1-1. CDR1 and CDR2 (germline): SGHDT, YYEEEE. The CDR3 contains 13 residues. No DNA is listed. CDR3 residues: CASSLDMDPKAFF.

The chain uses TRBV7-9 and TRBJ2-7. CDR1 SEHNR and CDR2 FQNEAQ come from the germline V gene (reference sequence). This CDR3 has 14 amino acids. No DNA was logged. This CDR3 is CASSLRGGSYEQYF.

The chain joins TRBV9 to TRBJ2-7; TCRdb's D call of TRBD2 is untestable without DNA. CDR1 is SGDLS and CDR2 is YYNGEE in the germline V gene. The CDR3 is 15 amino acids. No DNA sequence is on record. CDR3 loop: CASSVAGGPSYEQYF.

This chain links TRBV13 with TRBJ2-7; TCRdb outputs TRBD2, but without DNA this stays unchecked. CDR3 length: 16 amino acids. No DNA has been recorded. In germline, CDR1 is PRHDT, CDR2 FYEKMQ (reference sequence). The CDR3 region is CASRAYSGRAGNEQYF.

This clone is identified as medium-sized from frequency. This chain links TRBV6-1 with TRBJ1-3; with no DNA, the TCRdb D assignment of TRBD1 cannot be verified. Germline V CDR1 and CDR2: MNHNS, SASEGT. The CDR3 spans 14 residues. The DNA is not on file. The CDR3 region is CASSEGQGADTIYF.